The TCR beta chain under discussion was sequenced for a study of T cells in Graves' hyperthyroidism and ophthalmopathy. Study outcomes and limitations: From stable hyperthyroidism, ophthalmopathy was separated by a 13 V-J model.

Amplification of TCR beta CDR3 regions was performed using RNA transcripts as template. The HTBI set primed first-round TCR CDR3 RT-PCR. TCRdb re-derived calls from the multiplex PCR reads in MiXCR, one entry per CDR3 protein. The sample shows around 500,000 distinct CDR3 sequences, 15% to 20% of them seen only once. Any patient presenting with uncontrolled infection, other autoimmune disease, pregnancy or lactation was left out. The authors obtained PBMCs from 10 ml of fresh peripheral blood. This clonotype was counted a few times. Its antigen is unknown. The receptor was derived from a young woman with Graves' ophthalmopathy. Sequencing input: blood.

The CDR3 loop reads CSARGFAGEPQHF. Here the CDR3 DNA reads TGCAGTGCTAGAGGTTTCGCGGGGGAGCCCCAGCATTTT. This chain links TRBV20-1 with TRBJ1-5; D may be TRBD1 (5 bases). Germline lookup yields CDR1 DFQATT and CDR2 SNEGSKA (reference sequence). Trimming removed 1 base at V and 8 bases at J, with 12 bases between. The CDR3 is made up of 13 amino acids.